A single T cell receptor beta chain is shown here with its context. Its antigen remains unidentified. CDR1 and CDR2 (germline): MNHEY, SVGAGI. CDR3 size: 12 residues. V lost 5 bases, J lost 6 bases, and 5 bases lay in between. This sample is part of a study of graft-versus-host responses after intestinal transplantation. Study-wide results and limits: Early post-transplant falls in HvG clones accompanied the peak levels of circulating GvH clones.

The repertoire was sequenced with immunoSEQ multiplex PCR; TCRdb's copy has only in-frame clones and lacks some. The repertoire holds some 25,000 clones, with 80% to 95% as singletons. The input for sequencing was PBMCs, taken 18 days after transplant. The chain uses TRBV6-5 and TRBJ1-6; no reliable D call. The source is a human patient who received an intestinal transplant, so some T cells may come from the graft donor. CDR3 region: CASSEGNSPLHF. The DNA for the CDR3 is TGTGCCAGCAGTGAGGGTAATTCACCCCTCCACTTT.